Listed below are T cell receptor beta chains from one sample, sequenced in a study of blood T cell repertoires in COVID-19. This table comes from immunoSEQ multiplex PCR, and its TCRdb copy is limited to in-frame clones, with some not included. The sample has around 26,000 clones, roughly 77% seen once. Specimen: peripheral blood. These receptors all stem from a woman in her 70s with COVID-19, enrolled during active disease. CDR3s include the opening cysteine and the closing phenylalanine or tryptophan. The order of the fields is CDR3 length, D gene, J gene, V gene, clone size, CDR3 protein, CDR3 DNA. The D gene is left open where the match is weak. Clone size is stated in some rows and not others, as once, few, many or a class when expanded.

12 | . | TRBJ1-2 | TRBV6-5 | few | CASSFNRDGYTF | TGTGCCAGCAGTTTCAACAGGGATGGCTACACCTTC
14 | TRBD1 | TRBJ2-1 | TRBV11-3 | . | CASSLRGQGNEQFF | TGTGCCAGCAGCTTGAGGGGACAGGGCAATGAGCAGTTCTTC
15 | . | TRBJ1-3 | TRBV5-5 | . | CASSLDGDSGNTIYF | TGTGCCAGCAGCCTCGACGGGGACTCTGGAAACACCATATATTTT
11 | . | TRBJ1-1 | TRBV7-2 | . | CASSLRSAAFF | TGTGCCAGCAGCCTCCGGAGTGCAGCTTTCTTT
14 | . | TRBJ1-6 | TRBV6-5 | . | CATRGRGGNSPLHF | TGTGCCACCCGCGGGAGGGGGGGGAATTCACCCCTCCACTTT
14 | . | TRBJ1-1 | TRBV18 | . | CASSPAGLNTEAFF | TGTGCCAGCTCCCCTGCAGGTCTCAACACTGAAGCTTTCTTT
14 | TRBD2 | TRBJ2-5 | TRBV7-2 | . | CASSPRGGRETQYF | TGTGCCAGCAGCCCGCGGGGGGGCAGAGAGACCCAGTACTTC
14 | . | TRBJ2-5 | TRBV4-1 | . | CASSPGQVQETQYF | TGCGCCAGCAGCCCAGGGCAGGTCCAAGAGACCCAGTACTTC
14 | TRBD1 | TRBJ1-1 | TRBV19 | . | CASSIAGGITEAFF | TGTGCCAGTAGTATAGCAGGGGGAATTACTGAAGCTTTCTTT
14 | . | TRBJ2-5 | TRBV4-3 | . | CASSQDPGGETQYF | TGCGCCAGCAGCCAAGACCCCGGGGGAGAGACCCAGTACTTC
16 | . | TRBJ2-3 | TRBV7-6 | . | CASSFEQGLGKDTQYF | TGTGCCAGCAGCTTCGAACAGGGATTGGGCAAAGATACGCAGTATTTT
18 | . | TRBJ2-3 | TRBV7-2 | . | CASSLEGGAGVITDTQYF | TGTGCCAGCAGCTTAGAGGGCGGGGCTGGGGTAATAACAGATACGCAGTATTTT
16 | . | TRBJ2-2 | TRBV9 | once | CASSVGRGWDTGELFF | TGTGCCAGCAGCGTAGGTCGGGGGTGGGACACCGGGGAGCTGTTTTTT
17 | TRBD1 | TRBJ2-7 | TRBV2 | . | CASSERWVGDRVYEQYF | TGTGCCAGCAGTGAACGTTGGGTCGGCGACAGGGTATACGAGCAGTACTTC
15 | TRBD1 | TRBJ1-4 | TRBV6-1 | . | CASSERAQGDEKLFF | TGTGCCAGCAGTGAAAGGGCACAGGGGGATGAAAAACTGTTTTTT
15 | TRBD2 | TRBJ2-1 | TRBV7-9 | . | CASSFGTSVNNEQFF | TGTGCCAGCAGCTTTGGGACTAGCGTAAACAATGAGCAGTTCTTC
14 | . | TRBJ1-2 | TRBV19 | . | CASSKLDGGYGYTF | TGTGCCAGTAGTAAACTAGACGGGGGCTATGGCTACACCTTC
11 | . | TRBJ1-1 | TRBV7-9 | . | CASSSQGEAFF | TGTGCCAGCAGCTCCCAGGGTGAAGCTTTCTTT
16 | TRBD2 | TRBJ2-2 | TRBV5-5 | . | CASSSNLAGATGELFF | TGTGCCAGCAGCTCCAATTTAGCGGGGGCCACCGGGGAGCTGTTTTTT
14 | . | TRBJ1-6 | TRBV7-9 | . | CASSLEGFSSPLHF | TGTGCCAGCAGCTTAGAGGGGTTTTCTTCACCCCTCCACTTT
16 | TRBD2 | TRBJ2-3 | TRBV11-3 | . | CASSTRLAGGSDTQYF | TGTGCCAGCAGCACTCGACTAGCGGGAGGGTCGGATACGCAGTATTTT
17 | . | TRBJ1-4 | TRBV5-6 | . | CASSVYRVRGANEKLFF | TGTGCCAGCAGCGTGTACAGGGTGCGGGGGGCTAATGAAAAACTGTTTTTT
14 | . | TRBJ2-7 | TRBV7-3 | . | CASSLKVLGHEQYF | TGTGCCAGCAGCTTAAAAGTTCTGGGCCACGAGCAGTACTTC
13 | TRBD1 | TRBJ1-2 | TRBV5-1 | . | CASNLAGTDGYTF | TGCGCCAGCAACTTGGCCGGGACAGATGGCTACACCTTC
14 | TRBD1 | TRBJ1-1 | TRBV12-5 | . | CASGPGTANTEAFF | TGTGCTAGTGGTCCGGGGACAGCGAACACTGAAGCTTTCTTT
13 | . | TRBJ1-1 | TRBV6-5 | . | CASSYQASTEAFF | TGTGCCAGCAGTTACCAGGCCAGCACTGAAGCTTTCTTT
14 | . | TRBJ2-5 | TRBV7-2 | . | CASSLGAIQETQYF | TGTGCCAGCAGCTTAGGGGCTATACAAGAGACCCAGTACTTC
14 | . | TRBJ2-2 | TRBV6-5 | . | CAARDTPNTGELFF | TGTGCCGCCCGAGACACCCCGAACACCGGGGAGCTGTTTTTT